This T cell receptor beta chain was sequenced during a study of shared clonotypes between healthy human individuals. Study information: The donor pool was made up of two women and three men aged 18 to 49.

Method: immunoSEQ multiplex PCR; TCRdb's copy keeps in-frame clones and lacks some. The repertoire holds some 2,100,000 clones, with roughly 95% as singletons. Germline-derived CDR1 and CDR2 are ENHRY and SYGVKD. The CDR3 covers 17 residues. The J segment lost 4 bases and the V segment lost 2 bases, leaving 9 bases of the junction unmatched. A remark on this clone: Antigen: not known.

Study conclusions and caveats: Sampling covered blood only; tissue repertoires likely differ.

A CD45RA-negative memory subset and a CD45RA+ naive subset were separated from the CD4+ cells. This TCR was sampled from a man aged 18 to 29 in good health. The J gene is TRBJ2-2, the V gene TRBV10-3, with 8 bases aligning to TRBD1. Sequencing was carried out using naive CD4+ T cells sorted from blood. Subset given: CD45RA+ positively selected. CDR3 nucleotides: TGTGCCATCAGTGAGCGGGCAGGGACAGGAGCCACCGGGGAGCTGTTTTTT. Protein sequence: CAISERAGTGATGELFF.